Sequencing of this T cell receptor beta chain was carried out in a study of T cells after yellow fever vaccination. Findings of the study overall: Reappearing after the booster were most of the clones from primary vaccination (less than 98% CD4, roughly 86% CD8).

TCRdb reprocessed the 5' RACE reads with MiXCR, giving one entry per CDR3 protein. This sample has roughly 63,000 distinct CDR3 sequences, with 6.5% to 9% found just once. This CDR3 spans 13 amino acids. V dropped 8 bases and J dropped 0; count of bases not matched to a gene: 1. Ten or more counts support this clonotype. Its antigen remains unidentified. This clonotype was obtained from a man aged 30-40 years who received the YFV17D yellow fever vaccine. J is TRBJ2-7 and V is TRBV12-3 or TRBV12-4, with 10 bases that match TRBD1. The sequenced sample was CD8+ T cells sorted from PBMCs, obtained 15 days after the yellow fever booster vaccination. This CDR3 is CASRTGGSYEQYF. In nucleotides, the CDR3 is TGTGCCAGCCGGACAGGGGGCTCCTACGAGCAGTACTTC.